This TCR beta chain was found in a study of blood T cell repertoires in COVID-19. Generated by immunoSEQ multiplex PCR, the TCRdb table keeps only in-frame clones and is missing some. The sample contains 350,000 or so clones, 87% of which appear only once. The CDR3 is 18 residues long. CDR1 is SGHVS, CDR2 FQNEAQ, per germline. Trimming pared 1 base from V and 0 bases from J, leaving 15 bases between. The chain is built from TRBV7-8 and TRBJ2-2; possibly TRBD2 for D (6 bases). This TCR derives from a woman aged 25 to 39 who had recovered from COVID-19. The source material was PBMCs or T cells enriched from blood (not recorded which). CDR3 in amino acids: CASSLVMAGQANTGELFF. CDR3 in DNA: TGTGCCAGCAGCTTAGTAATGGCGGGGCAAGCGAACACCGGGGAGCTGTTTTTT.